Reported below is one T cell receptor (beta chain). Treatment in this sample: preoperative locoregional IRX-2 cytokine immunotherapy. Patients received preoperative, locoregional IRX-2 cytokine immunotherapy in a phase Ib study. The source of the sample is a study of preoperative IRX-2 immunotherapy in early breast cancer. Per germline, CDR1 SGHNT and CDR2 YYREEE (reference sequence). This CDR3 is 15 amino acids long. Trimming at V came to 4 bases and at J to 6 bases, leaving 8 bases not matched to a gene. Sequencing was performed with immunoSEQ multiplex PCR; in TCRdb, only in-frame clones are kept and a portion is missing. This sample has 55,000 to 70,000 clones; roughly 94% occur once, and the top ten carry under 2%.

The chain couples TRBV5-4 to TRBJ2-1; 9 bases are a match to TRBD1. The source of this sequence is a human donor with breast cancer. Sampling was conducted from a patient treated with IRX-2 immunotherapy. CDR3 region: CASSAGQGIGNEQFF. CDR3 in DNA: TGTGCCAGCAGCGCGGGACAGGGTATCGGCAATGAGCAGTTCTTC.